This T cell receptor beta chain was sequenced in a study of T cells in Graves' hyperthyroidism and ophthalmopathy. Turning to the study itself: Blood was drawn when the patient was first diagnosed and still untreated.

The diagnostic basis comprised clinical symptoms, serum thyroxine and TRAb, thyroid ultrasound and orbital computed tomography. Amplified TCR beta CDR3 regions derived from RNA transcripts. Carried out on the TCR CDR3, a first-round RT-PCR used the HTBI primer set. From the multiplex PCR reads, TCRdb called clonotypes with MiXCR, one entry per CDR3 protein. The sample records a few hundred thousand distinct CDR3 sequences, around an eighth being singletons. General study results and limits: Onset of ophthalmopathy came a median about 6.5 months after the model predicted it.

About this clonotype: Antigen specificity is unknown.

Germline-derived CDR1 and CDR2 are SGHTA and FQGNSA. The CDR3 loop spans 16 amino acids. The V and J ends lost 5 bases and 4 bases, in that order; junction bases with no gene match: 9. The rearrangement links TRBV7-2 to TRBJ1-5, with 9 positions matching TRBD1. The sequenced material came from blood. The TCR originated in a man younger than 45 with Graves' hyperthyroidism that later progressed to Graves' ophthalmopathy. The CDR3 nucleotides are TGTGCCAGCAGCCAACAGGGGGCTATGGTTAATCAGCCCCAGCATTTT. Its protein is CASSQQGAMVNQPQHF.